This record concerns one T cell receptor (beta chain) sequence. Its target is not known. This sample was included in a study of cytomegalovirus exposure and HLA in healthy donors. A multiplex PCR was run with 60 Vbeta primers and 13 Jbeta primers. The assay was immunoSEQ multiplex PCR, and TCRdb's table has in-frame clones only and misses some. The sample has around 160,000 clones; approximately 67% are singletons. Study-level points and caveats: Later analysis placed DRB1 highest and HLA-C lowest in TCR association rates, which differed by HLA locus. Reportedly, HLA-A and HLA-B alleles of most subjects were accurately predicted from TCR beta.

The specimen sequenced was PBMCs. The source of this sequence is a woman aged 18-29 years in good health and CMV-seropositive.

CDR3 sequence: CASSWQNRGGETQYF. The CDR3 DNA is TGCGCCAGCAGCTGGCAAAACAGGGGGGGAGAGACCCAGTACTTC. The genes are TRBV5-1 and TRBJ2-5, with D possibly being TRBD1 (8 bases). The CDR3 has 15 residues. Germline values: CDR1 SGHRS, CDR2 YFSETQ. V was cut by 3 bases and J by 4 bases, with 16 bases left in between.